Shown below are 17 T cell receptor beta chains from a single sample sequenced in a study of shared clonotypes between healthy human individuals. Here immunoSEQ multiplex PCR was the method, and the copy in TCRdb shows in-frame clones only, minus some. The repertoire includes 1,400,000 or so clones, approximately 98.5% of them detected once, and approximately 0.4% sits in the top ten. The sample taken for sequencing was naive CD4+ T cells sorted from blood. Subset described: CD45RA+ positively selected. The source is a man in his thirties or forties in good health.

The chain combines TRBV5-1 with TRBJ2-5; TRBD1 aligns across 8 bases. The CDR3 is 12 amino acids. CDR1 and CDR2 from the germline V gene are SGHRS and YFSETQ. The V and J ends lost 9 bases and 3 bases, in that order; junction bases with no gene match: 4. CDR3 residues: CATRTGKETQYF. Here the CDR3 DNA reads TGCGCCACCAGGACAGGGAAAGAGACCCAGTACTTC.

The V call is TRBV29-1, the J call TRBJ2-3; D call uncertain. This CDR3 is built from 13 residues. In germline, CDR1 is SQVTM, CDR2 ANQGSEA. Trimming left V 4 bases short and J 2 bases short, with 10 bases between. The CDR3 sequence: CSVGLINTDTQYF. The CDR3 DNA reads TGCAGCGTTGGCCTCATTAACACAGATACGCAGTATTTT.

This clone was picked up one time. V gene TRBV11-1 combines with J gene TRBJ1-1; 7 bases are shared with TRBD1. The CDR3 runs 13 residues. CDR1 and CDR2 (germline): SGHAT, FQDESV (reference sequence). The J segment lost 5 bases and the V segment lost 3 bases, leaving 3 bases of the junction unmatched. CDR3 loop: CASSFTGETEAFF. The CDR3 bases are TGTGCCAGCAGCTTTACAGGGGAGACTGAAGCTTTCTTT.

The chain has TRBV15 and TRBJ1-1; 11 bases map to TRBD1. This CDR3 comprises 15 residues. With V trimmed by 3 bases and J by 5 bases, 5 bases remained unmatched. In germline, CDR1 is LNHNV, CDR2 YYDKDF (reference sequence). The CDR3 nucleotides are TGTGCCACCAGCAGCCCCGGGACAGGGGGAACTGAAGCTTTCTTT. It yields the protein CATSSPGTGGTEAFF.

The chain combines TRBV14 with TRBJ2-7; tentatively, D is TRBD1 (5 bases). V was shortened by 6 bases and J by 3 bases, with 9 bases between the two germline ends. The CDR3 is 12 amino acids. Germline CDR1 SGHDN, CDR2 FVKESK. The CDR3: CASSTQGYEQYF. The CDR3 DNA follows: TGTGCCAGCAGTACTCAGGGCTACGAGCAGTACTTC.

The chain carries TRBV6-6 and TRBJ2-3; unclear D gene. Trimming removed 6 bases at V and 4 bases at J, with 8 bases between. CDR3 size: 12 residues. Germline CDR1 MNHNY, CDR2 SVGAGI (reference sequence). In nucleotides, the CDR3 is TGTGCCAGCAGCCCCATGGCAGATACGCAGTATTTT. This encodes CASSPMADTQYF.

This CDR3 is CASSLRGEDTQYF. The CDR3 DNA follows: TGCGCCAGCAGCTTGCGGGGTGAGGATACGCAGTATTTT. The V call is TRBV5-1, the J call TRBJ2-3; possibly TRBD2 for D (5 bases). Per the germline V gene, CDR1 is SGHRS and CDR2 is YFSETQ. The CDR3 sequence is 13 residues long. V was pared by 1 base and J by 6 bases, with 9 bases between.

The chain uses TRBV18 and TRBJ2-1; tentatively, D is TRBD1 (8 bases). The CDR3 length is 15 residues. CDR1 KGHSH and CDR2 LQKENI come from the germline V gene. Trimming shortened V by 2 bases and J by 9 bases, and 17 bases separated the two germline ends. This CDR3 is CASSPLSSGQGEQFF. In DNA form, the CDR3 reads TGTGCCAGCTCACCATTGTCTAGCGGACAGGGTGAGCAGTTCTTC.

The genes are TRBV7-6 and TRBJ1-4, with 11 bases lining up with TRBD1. The germline V gene encodes CDR1 SGHVS and CDR2 FNYEAQ. With 0 bases clipped from V and 4 bases from J, the junction kept 4 bases outside the gene matches. The CDR3 is 17 amino acids. CDR3 coding DNA: TGTGCCAGCAGCTTAGCCGGACAGGGGGCTGGTAATGAAAAACTGTTTTTT. This codes for CASSLAGQGAGNEKLFF.

J is TRBJ2-7 and V is TRBV27, with no clear D. The V and J ends lost 5 bases and 0 bases respectively, with 11 bases between them. This CDR3 region has 14 residues. The germline V gene encodes CDR1 MNHEY and CDR2 SMNVEV (reference sequence). The CDR3 spells CASSRRRLSYEQYF. CDR3 bases: TGTGCCAGCAGTAGACGACGTCTCTCCTACGAGCAGTACTTC.

V is TRBV14 and J is TRBJ2-1; 8 bases fit TRBD2. CDR3 length: 15 amino acids. Germline CDR1 and CDR2: SGHDN and FVKESK. The trim removed 4 bases at V and 2 bases at J, leaving 4 bases unmatched. The CDR3 DNA is TGTGCCAGCAGCCGCCTACTAGCGGCCTACAATGAGCAGTTCTTC. Protein sequence: CASSRLLAAYNEQFF. Variable domain in full (rest from reference TRBV14 and TRBJ2-1): EAGVTQFPSHSVIEKGQTVTLRCDPISGHDNLYWYRRVMGKEIKFLLHFVKESKQDESGMPNNRFLAERTGGTYSTLKVQPAELEDSGVYFCASSRLLAAYNEQFFGPGTRLTVL.

J is TRBJ2-7 and V is TRBV4-2; D not resolved. The CDR3 totals 15 residues. Germline V gene data show CDR1 as LGHNA and CDR2 as YNFKEQ. Deletions cut 0 bases from V and 0 bases from J, with 9 bases between. CDR3 coding DNA: TGTGCCAGCAGCCAAGAACCCCGGCTCTCCTACGAGCAGTACTTC. Residues: CASSQEPRLSYEQYF.

The genes are TRBV7-9 and TRBJ2-5, with a tentative D call TRBD2 (5 bases). Looked up from germline, CDR1 is SEHNR and CDR2 is FQNEAQ (reference sequence). The CDR3 is 15 amino acids. V lost 1 base and J lost 2, with 11 bases in between. For the CDR3, the DNA is TGTGCCAGCAGCTTAGATCGAGGCGGGCAAGAGACCCAGTACTTC. Amino acids: CASSLDRGGQETQYF.

Here the CDR3 DNA reads TGTGCCAGCAGCTTAGCGGACGGCTACACCTTC. Amino acid sequence: CASSLADGYTF. This chain uses TRBV7-2 with TRBJ1-2, with no clear D. The CDR3 has 11 amino acids. The V end was cut by 0 bases, the J end by 8 bases, with 4 bases between. Looked up from germline, CDR1 is SGHTA and CDR2 is FQGNSA.

This chain connects TRBV18 to TRBJ2-5; a weak D match, TRBD1 (5 bases). Between the trimmed V and J ends, which lost 0 bases and 3 bases, there was a span of 17 bases. Germline CDR1 reads KGHSH; CDR2 reads LQKENI. This CDR3 is built from 17 residues. CDR3 sequence (DNA): TGTGCCAGCTCACCACCTTTTGCCGGACATAAGGAAGAGACCCAGTACTTC. The encoded protein is CASSPPFAGHKEETQYF.

The genes are TRBV27 and TRBJ2-1; a possible D gene is TRBD2 (5 bases). V gave up 6 bases and J gave up 6 bases, with 27 bases separating them. Germline V gene data show CDR1 as MNHEY and CDR2 as SMNVEV (reference sequence). The CDR3 consists of 18 residues. The CDR3 region is CASRVRWSGTFPGNEQFF. The CDR3 nucleotides read TGTGCCAGCAGGGTACGGTGGAGCGGTACCTTCCCGGGCAATGAGCAGTTCTTC.

In regard to this clone: The sample contains more than one DNA sequence encoding this CDR3. This rearrangement joins TRBV18 to TRBJ2-7, with 13 bases that match TRBD2. Per germline, CDR1 KGHSH and CDR2 LQKENI. With 3 bases clipped from V and 4 bases from J, the junction kept 3 bases outside the gene matches. The CDR3 extends over 15 amino acids. The CDR3 nucleotides are TGTGCCAGCTCACCCGGGACTAGCGGGATTTACGAGCAGTACTTC. This encodes CASSPGTSGIYEQYF. Looking up the rest from reference TRBV18 and TRBJ2-7 gives the full variable domain: NAGVMQNPRHLVRRRGQEARLRCSPMKGHSHVYWYRQLPEEGLKFMVYLQKENIIDESGMPKERFSAEFPKEGPSILRIQQVVRGDSAAYFCASSPGTSGIYEQYFGPGTRLTVT.